This entry describes one TCR beta chain. CDR1 is SGHNT and CDR2 is YYREEE in the germline V gene (reference sequence). The ends were cut back, 4 bases at V and 5 bases at J, with 13 bases in the middle. This CDR3 comprises 15 residues. Study processing details: Reference gene primers were amplified, and this amplification served to estimate nucleated cell counts. TCRdb keeps only in-frame clones here, not all; method: immunoSEQ multiplex PCR. D and trimming were read from the DNA, whereas the V and J calls and clone size are those reported in that table. Among 400,000 to 450,000 clones listed, about 92% were seen once. Participant age was about 18 to 89 years, and participants resided in about two dozen US areas. The sample originates from a study of blood T cell repertoires in COVID-19.

The clonotype originates from a young man who had recovered from COVID-19. The chain couples TRBV5-4 to TRBJ1-6; a possible D gene is TRBD1 (5 bases). The sequencing sample was made of PBMCs or T cells enriched from blood (not recorded which). The CDR3 nucleotides are TGTGCCAGCAGCGTGACAGACAGTCATAATTCACCCCTCCACTTT. Protein product: CASSVTDSHNSPLHF.